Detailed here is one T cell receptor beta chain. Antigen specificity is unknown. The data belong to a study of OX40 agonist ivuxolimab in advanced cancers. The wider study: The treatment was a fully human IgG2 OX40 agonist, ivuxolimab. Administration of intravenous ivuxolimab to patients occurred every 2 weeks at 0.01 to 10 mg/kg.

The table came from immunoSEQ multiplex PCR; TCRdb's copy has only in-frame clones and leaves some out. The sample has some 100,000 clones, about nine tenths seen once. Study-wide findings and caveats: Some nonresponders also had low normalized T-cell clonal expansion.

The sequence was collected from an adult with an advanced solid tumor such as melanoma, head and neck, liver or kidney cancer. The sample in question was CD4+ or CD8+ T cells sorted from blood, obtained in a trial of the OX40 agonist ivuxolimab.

CDR3: CASSLSPGETQYF. The CDR3 coding sequence is TGTGCCAGCAGCCTCTCCCCGGGAGAGACCCAGTACTTC. The rearrangement uses TRBV4-2 and TRBJ2-5, with D uncertain. The V end was cut by 4 bases, the J end by 4 bases, with 10 bases between. The CDR3 covers 13 residues. In germline, CDR1 is LGHNA, CDR2 YNFKEQ.